This entry lists 21 T cell receptor beta chains sequenced from one sample in a study of T cell changes during pregnancy in multiple sclerosis. Repertoires were generated with immunoSEQ multiplex PCR, while TCRdb's copy carries only in-frame clones and drops some. The repertoire holds tens of thousands of clones, with 93% as singletons. The specimen comprised CD4+ T cells from peripheral blood mononuclear cells, sampled before pregnancy. These receptors all come from a female donor with multiple sclerosis, enrolled in a pregnancy study.

This chain uses TRBV7-9 with TRBJ1-2; D uncertain. V lost 1 base, J lost 6 bases, and 12 bases lay in between. Looked up from germline, CDR1 is SEHNR and CDR2 is FQNEAQ (reference sequence). The CDR3 extends over 14 amino acids. The CDR3 DNA follows: TGTGCCAGCAGCTTAGGCAGTTTCCATAATGGCTACACCTTC. It yields the protein CASSLGSFHNGYTF.

The rearrangement joins TRBV5-1 to TRBJ2-5; D gene uncertain. Per germline, CDR1 SGHRS and CDR2 YFSETQ. The CDR3 is made up of 15 amino acids. The germline V and J ends were trimmed by 0 bases and 5 bases, with 14 bases remaining between them. In DNA form, the CDR3 reads TGCGCCAGCAGCTTGGGTCATCCTAGGAAGGAGACCCAGTACTTC. Protein: CASSLGHPRKETQYF. The full variable domain, completed using reference TRBV5-1 and TRBJ2-5, is KAGVTQTPRYLIKTRGQQVTLSCSPISGHRSVSWYQQTPGQGLQFLFEYFSETQRNKGNFPGRFSGRQFSNSRSEMNVSTLELGDSALYLCASSLGHPRKETQYFGPGTRLLVL.

The gene calls are TRBV6-5 and TRBJ2-7; 7 bases are shared with TRBD1. V was pared by 5 bases and J by 6 bases, with 7 bases of the junction left unmatched. CDR3 length equals 13 residues. In germline, CDR1 is MNHEY, CDR2 SVGAGI. As DNA, the CDR3 is TGTGCCAGCAGTAGACAGGGATCCCTCGAGCAGTACTTC. This translates into CASSRQGSLEQYF.

The sample holds one count of this clone. The chain joins TRBV19 to TRBJ2-2; no clear D gene. Germline lookup yields CDR1 LNHDA and CDR2 SQIVND (reference sequence). V lost 7 bases, J lost 3 bases, and 12 bases lay in between. CDR3 length: 14 amino acids. CDR3 DNA: TGTGCCAGTAAGTCCGACGGGTACACCGGGGAGCTGTTTTTT. This encodes CASKSDGYTGELFF.

This chain uses TRBV6-6 with TRBJ2-1, with 11 bases aligning to TRBD2. Trimming took 5 bases from V and 9 from J; bases not matched to a gene: 9. The CDR3 extends over 15 amino acids. The germline V gene encodes CDR1 MNHNY and CDR2 SVGAGI (reference sequence). This CDR3 reads CASSNVAGGTAEQFF. CDR3 in DNA: TGTGCCAGCAGTAACGTAGCGGGAGGGACCGCTGAGCAGTTCTTC.

The chain has TRBV7-2 and TRBJ2-7, with 7 bases fitting TRBD2. The CDR3 is made up of 14 amino acids. Per germline, CDR1 SGHTA and CDR2 FQGNSA. J lost 7 bases, V lost 5 bases, and 11 bases had no gene match. The CDR3 DNA follows: TGTGCCAGCAGCCCAAGGAGCGGGATGTTTGAGCAGTACTTC. It specifies CASSPRSGMFEQYF.

This sequence joins TRBV4-3 and TRBJ2-1; 7 bases are a match to TRBD2. The trim removed 0 bases at V and 8 bases at J, leaving 10 bases unmatched. This CDR3 is built from 16 residues. CDR1 is LGHNA and CDR2 is YSLEER in the germline V gene. CDR3 bases: TGCGCCAGCAGCCAAGATCTGGCGGGAGATCCTTATGAGCAGTTCTTC. Residues: CASSQDLAGDPYEQFF.

The chain has TRBV2 and TRBJ2-2; 9 bases are shared with TRBD1. Germline V gene sequence: CDR1 SNHLY, CDR2 FYNNEI. Trimming cost V 6 bases and J 2 bases; bases outside gene matches: 4. The CDR3 sequence is 15 residues long. CDR3 residues: CASRLDRGNTGELFF. The DNA of the CDR3 is TGTGCCAGCAGGTTGGACAGGGGAAACACCGGGGAGCTGTTTTTT.

This clone has a single count. The CDR3 is CASTGDRGRFNEKLFF. The DNA of the CDR3 is TGTGCCAGCACCGGGGACAGGGGGCGATTTAATGAAAAACTGTTTTTT. This chain uses TRBV28 with TRBJ1-4; 12 bases are shared with TRBD1. V was pared by 7 bases and J by 4 bases, with 7 bases of the junction left unmatched. CDR3 length equals 16 residues. Germline lookup yields CDR1 MDHEN and CDR2 SYDVKM.

The chain couples TRBV6-4 to TRBJ2-3; 9 bases line up with TRBD1. Germline V CDR1 and CDR2: MRHNA, SNTAGT. This CDR3 is built from 14 residues. Losses at the gene ends were 4 bases for V and 3 bases for J; bases not matched to a gene: 2. The CDR3 bases are TGTGCCAGCAGTGTCGGACAGGGGACAGATACGCAGTATTTT. It is translated as CASSVGQGTDTQYF.

The genes are TRBV5-8 and TRBJ1-2, with D possibly matching TRBD1 (5 bases). The CDR3 contains 13 residues. V was clipped by 3 bases and J by 8 bases, with 14 bases between them. Germline V gene sequence: CDR1 SGHTS, CDR2 YDEGEE. The CDR3 region is CASSWGLGGGYTF. The CDR3 region has the DNA TGTGCCAGCAGCTGGGGACTGGGAGGGGGCTACACCTTC. The complete variable domain, with remaining parts taken from reference TRBV5-8 and TRBJ1-2, reads EAGVTQSPTHLIKTRGQQATLRCSPISGHTSVYWYQQALGLGLQFLLWYDEGEERNRGNFPPRFSGRQFPNYSSELNVNALELEDSALYLCASSWGLGGGYTFGSGTRLTVV.

The chain uses TRBV5-5 and TRBJ2-7, with 9 nucleotides matching TRBD2. Germline V gives CDR1 SGHKS, CDR2 YYEKEE (reference sequence). The CDR3 totals 15 residues. Trimming removed 4 bases from V and 5 bases from J; junction bases left unmatched: 10. The CDR3 DNA is TGTGCCAGCAGCCGATCTCTAGCGGGATCCCACGAGCAGTACTTC. Its protein product is CASSRSLAGSHEQYF.

V usage is TRBV5-1 and J usage is TRBJ2-7, with TRBD2 identical over 8 bases. Germline CDR1 is SGHRS and CDR2 is YFSETQ. CDR3 size: 14 residues. After removal of 4 bases from V and 2 bases from J, the junction contained 5 bases not matched to a gene. This CDR3 is CASSQVAGPYEQYF. DNA for the CDR3: TGCGCCAGCAGCCAAGTAGCGGGACCCTACGAGCAGTACTTC. Drawing the rest from reference TRBV5-1 and TRBJ2-7, the complete variable domain is KAGVTQTPRYLIKTRGQQVTLSCSPISGHRSVSWYQQTPGQGLQFLFEYFSETQRNKGNFPGRFSGRQFSNSRSEMNVSTLELGDSALYLCASSQVAGPYEQYFGPGTRLTVT.

The rearrangement uses TRBV6-5 and TRBJ2-2; 10 bases align to TRBD2. V gave up 4 bases and J gave up 7 bases; unmatched junction bases: 6. Per germline, CDR1 MNHEY and CDR2 SVGAGI. The length of the CDR3 is 15 residues. CDR3 coding DNA: TGTGCCAGCAGTTCTAGCGGGAGTAAGGGCGGGGAGCTGTTTTTT. It yields the protein CASSSSGSKGGELFF.

J is TRBJ1-2 and V is TRBV6-6; a weak D match, TRBD1 (6 bases). V lost 6 bases and J lost 7, with 15 bases in between. Per the germline V gene, CDR1 is MNHNY and CDR2 is SVGAGI (reference sequence). The CDR3 totals 13 residues. This chain's CDR3 is CASSSSGDIGYTF. CDR3 bases: TGTGCCAGCAGCTCCTCAGGGGATATTGGCTACACCTTC.

The chain combines TRBV6-1 with TRBJ1-4; the D gene is possibly TRBD1 (6 bases). Germline values: CDR1 MNHNS, CDR2 SASEGT. The CDR3 has 15 residues. Trimming shortened V by 6 bases and J by 8 bases, and 19 bases separated the two germline ends. Here the CDR3 reads CASSIWGGGGEKLFF. The CDR3 nucleotides read TGTGCCAGCAGCATATGGGGGGGCGGTGGGGAAAAACTGTTTTTT.

The chain joins TRBV7-9 to TRBJ2-4, with a tentative D call TRBD2 (5 bases). The CDR3 has 14 amino acids. Germline CDR1 and CDR2: SEHNR and FQNEAQ (reference sequence). With 11 bases removed from V and 4 bases from J, the gap between germline ends came to 18 bases. CDR3 residues: CACKASGRKNIQYF. In DNA form, the CDR3 reads TGTGCCTGCAAGGCGAGCGGACGAAAAAACATTCAGTACTTC.

The V and J genes are TRBV7-9 and TRBJ1-4, with TRBD1 as a possible D gene (6 bases). Trimming left V 5 bases short and J 4 bases short, with 17 bases between. Germline CDR1 reads SEHNR; CDR2 reads FQNEAQ (reference sequence). The CDR3 runs 16 residues. CDR3 DNA: TGTGCCAGCAGCCCTTGGGCAGGGGCGTTTAATGAAAAACTGTTTTTT. Amino acid sequence: CASSPWAGAFNEKLFF.

The rearrangement uses TRBV5-1 and TRBJ2-6; 10 positions match TRBD1. Trimming cost V 1 base and J 0 bases; bases outside gene matches: 10. CDR1 is SGHRS, CDR2 YFSETQ, per germline. The CDR3 sequence is 20 residues long. The DNA for the CDR3 is TGCGCCAGCAGCTTGTGGTGGACAGGGGGTGGAAGCTCTGGGGCCAACGTCCTGACTTTC. Translating gives CASSLWWTGGGSSGANVLTF.

The gene calls are TRBV5-1 and TRBJ1-5, with D possibly being TRBD1 (5 bases). The CDR3 has 15 amino acids. Germline CDR1 reads SGHRS; CDR2 reads YFSETQ. V was pared by 0 bases and J by 1 base, with 8 bases between. CDR3 sequence (DNA): TGCGCCAGCAGCTTGGACCAGGGAAGCAATCAGCCCCAGCATTTT. Translating gives CASSLDQGSNQPQHF.

The chain couples TRBV9 to TRBJ2-4; 14 bases line up with TRBD2. V lost 0 bases, J lost 0 bases, and 2 bases stayed unmatched. Germline V gene data show CDR1 as SGDLS and CDR2 as YYNGEE. This CDR3 region has 18 residues. CDR3 sequence: CASSVGLAGGPAKNIQYF. CDR3 in DNA: TGTGCCAGCAGCGTAGGACTAGCGGGAGGGCCAGCCAAAAACATTCAGTACTTC.